Presented here are 26 T cell receptor beta chains from one specimen sequenced in a study of graft-versus-host responses after intestinal transplantation (dated by TCRdb to the early 2020s). Library generation was performed with the immunoSEQ multiplex PCR assay. In its TCRdb copy, this immuneACCESS table keeps in-frame sequences only and misses some clones. Where compared with another copy, unresolved V genes explain less than half of these, and the others have no known cause. The sample includes about 90,000 clones, with roughly 92% observed a single time. The ten largest clones add up to about 0.28% of the sample. Per the publication, the time point label means: cells obtained before transplantation from donor or recipient. Antigens for these TCRs are unknown. The sequencing used unstimulated CD4+ T cells sorted from spleen or lymph node cells, collected before intestinal transplant. These TCRs come from a human donor who received an intestinal transplant.

This sequence joins TRBV30 and TRBJ1-3, with D perhaps TRBD1 (5 bases). The germline V and J ends were trimmed by 3 bases and 0 bases, with 15 bases remaining between them. CDR1 is GTSNPN, CDR2 SVGIG, per germline (reference sequence). CDR3 length: 16 amino acids. The CDR3 sequence: CAWSFRGRVSGNTIYF. For the CDR3, the DNA is TGTGCCTGGAGCTTTCGGGGCAGGGTCTCTGGAAACACCATATATTTT.

Turning to this clone: Other DNA sequences within the sample encode an identical CDR3. The chain uses TRBV7-6 and TRBJ2-1; 8 bases are shared with TRBD2. The CDR3 is made up of 14 amino acids. J lost 6 bases, V lost 1 base, and 2 bases had no gene match. Germline CDR1 reads SGHVS; CDR2 reads FNYEAQ. The CDR3 loop reads CASSLGLAGNEQFF. CDR3 DNA: TGTGCCAGCAGCTTAGGGCTAGCGGGCAATGAGCAGTTCTTC.

The chain combines TRBV28 with TRBJ1-5; D is ambiguous. Germline V gene sequence: CDR1 MDHEN, CDR2 SYDVKM. Trimming took off 5 bases at V and 0 bases at J, with 11 bases between the two ends. CDR3 length: 15 residues. This CDR3 reads CASSQGFYSNQPQHF. CDR3 DNA: TGTGCCAGCAGTCAAGGATTTTATAGCAATCAGCCCCAGCATTTT.

The chain couples TRBV11-2 to TRBJ2-1; possibly TRBD2 for D (5 bases). The CDR3 runs 15 residues. The ends were cut back, 1 base at V and 1 base at J, with 8 bases in the middle. The germline gives CDR1 SGHAT, CDR2 FQNNGV. The CDR3 sequence: CASSLGPGSYNEQFF. For the CDR3, the DNA is TGTGCCAGCAGCTTAGGTCCGGGATCCTACAATGAGCAGTTCTTC.

V and J are TRBV6-1 and TRBJ1-3; no definite D call. CDR3 length: 13 amino acids. CDR1 is MNHNS and CDR2 is SASEGT in the germline V gene. V lost 6 bases to trimming and J lost 4 bases, with 10 bases between them. The CDR3 nucleotides are TGTGCCAGCAGGGGAGGGTTCGGAAACACCATATATTTT. This encodes CASRGGFGNTIYF.

The chain uses TRBV6-5 and TRBJ2-1; D uncertain. V was shortened by 0 bases and J by 2 bases, with 11 bases between the two germline ends. Germline-derived CDR1 and CDR2 are MNHEY and SVGAGI. The CDR3 runs to 16 residues. CDR3 sequence: CASSYSASQTYNEQFF. CDR3 nucleotide sequence: TGTGCCAGCAGTTACTCCGCCTCCCAAACCTACAATGAGCAGTTCTTC.

The J gene is TRBJ2-5, the V gene TRBV6-1; D call uncertain. The ends were cut back, 10 bases at V and 5 bases at J, with 14 bases in the middle. Germline CDR1 is MNHNS and CDR2 is SASEGT. There are 12 residues in the CDR3. Here the CDR3 reads CAILLARETQYF. The CDR3 bases are TGTGCCATACTTCTGGCTCGGGAGACCCAGTACTTC.

This clone was counted once. Germline is not matched at one junction end, which may reflect a read error. The same CDR3 can be traced to other DNA sequences in this sample. The V call is TRBV7-8, the J call TRBJ2-1; D unclear. CDR1 is SGHVS, CDR2 FQNEAQ, per germline. The CDR3 runs 16 residues. The chain's CDR3 is CASSRRGRTSYNEQFF. CDR3 nucleotides: TGTGCCAGCAGCCGGAGAGGCCGGACCTCCTACAATGAGCAATTCTTC.

This clone was detected only once. The chain uses TRBV18 and TRBJ2-3; 10 bases are shared with TRBD1. The V and J ends lost 3 bases and 2 bases, in that order; junction bases with no gene match: 2. Germline CDR1 is KGHSH and CDR2 is LQKENI. The CDR3 extends over 15 amino acids. CDR3 amino acids: CASSPGTGATDTQYF. CDR3 DNA: TGTGCCAGCTCACCCGGGACAGGGGCCACAGATACGCAGTATTTT.

The chain combines TRBV6-5 with TRBJ2-3, with D perhaps being TRBD1 or TRBD2 (5 bases each). Trimming shortened V by 6 bases and J by 0 bases, and 10 bases separated the two germline ends. Germline lookup yields CDR1 MNHEY and CDR2 SVGAGI. The CDR3 spans 14 residues. The CDR3 loop reads CASSKWGSTDTQYF. DNA for the CDR3: TGTGCCAGCAGCAAATGGGGGAGCACAGATACGCAGTATTTT.

The chain has TRBV11-2 and TRBJ2-2; 11 bases match TRBD1. This CDR3 has 16 amino acids. CDR1 SGHAT and CDR2 FQNNGV come from the germline V gene. The V gene end was trimmed by 2 bases and the J gene end by 9 bases; junction bases not matched to a gene: 8. In DNA form, the CDR3 reads TGTGCCAGCAGCTTACTAACCGGACAGGGGGCGTGGGAGCTGTTTTTT. Translating it yields CASSLLTGQGAWELFF.

The V call is TRBV10-1, the J call TRBJ1-5; a weak D match, TRBD1 (6 bases). Deletions cut 2 bases from V and 0 bases from J, with 8 bases between. The CDR3 has 15 residues. The germline V gene has CDR1 WNHNN and CDR2 SYGVQD (reference sequence). CDR3 sequence (DNA): TGCGCCAGCAGTGAGGGACAGCATAGCAATCAGCCCCAGCATTTT. As protein: CASSEGQHSNQPQHF.

This chain joins TRBV27 and TRBJ2-2; TRBD1 aligns across 7 bases. The CDR3 is made up of 16 amino acids. Looked up from germline, CDR1 is MNHEY and CDR2 is SMNVEV (reference sequence). V lost 7 bases to trimming and J lost 4 bases; unmatched junction nucleotides: 12. CDR3: CASTRDSRAITGELFF. The CDR3 bases are TGTGCCAGCACCCGGGACAGCCGAGCGATCACCGGGGAGCTGTTTTTT.

The chain links TRBV28 to TRBJ1-1, with 7 bases matching TRBD1. CDR3 length: 15 amino acids. Germline loops: CDR1 MDHEN, CDR2 SYDVKM. J lost 2 bases, V lost 6 bases, and 9 bases had no gene match. The CDR3 here is CASRPQGLRNTEAFF. The CDR3 nucleotides read TGTGCCAGCAGACCACAGGGGTTGAGAAACACTGAAGCTTTCTTT.

The chain employs TRBV29-1 and TRBJ1-2; D is undetermined. The CDR3 has 12 amino acids. Germline loops: CDR1 SQVTM, CDR2 ANQGSEA. Trimming shortened V by 4 bases and J by 4 bases, and 10 bases separated the two germline ends. As DNA, the CDR3 is TGCAGCGTTGCCCTACAGTTCTATGGCTACACCTTC. It codes for CSVALQFYGYTF. The variable domain in full, completed from reference TRBV29-1 and TRBJ1-2, reads SAVISQKPSRDICQRGTSLTIQCQVDSQVTMMFWYRQQPGQSLTLIATANQGSEATYESGFVIDKFPISRPNLTFSTLTVSNMSPEDSSIYLCSVALQFYGYTFGSGTRLTVV.

V is TRBV5-6 and J is TRBJ2-7; 12 bases map to TRBD2. The CDR3 has 18 amino acids. V was pared by 0 bases and J by 1 base, with 8 bases of the junction left unmatched. Per the germline V gene, CDR1 is SGHDT and CDR2 is YYEEEE. The CDR3, as DNA: TGTGCCAGCAGCTTGGAAACTAGCGGGAGGCGGGGGTCCTACGAGCAGTACTTC. As protein: CASSLETSGRRGSYEQYF.

The chain is built from TRBV28 and TRBJ2-7; D may match TRBD1 or TRBD2 (6 bases each). The V and J ends lost 6 bases and 0 bases respectively, with 15 bases between them. Germline CDR1 is MDHEN and CDR2 is SYDVKM. This CDR3 has 15 residues. CDR3 loop: CASSPSGGGSYEQYF. The CDR3 DNA reads as TGTGCCAGCAGCCCGTCCGGGGGCGGCTCCTACGAGCAGTACTTC.

The J gene is TRBJ2-4, the V gene TRBV5-4; D unresolved. Trimming removed 0 bases at V and 0 bases at J, with 7 bases between. There are 15 residues in the CDR3. Germline V CDR1 and CDR2: SGHNT, YYREEE (reference sequence). The CDR3 nucleotides read TGTGCCAGCAGCTTGGCGTTCGTAGCCAAAAACATTCAGTACTTC. It translates to CASSLAFVAKNIQYF.

This clone was seen once. A read error may produce the germline difference seen at one junction end. The CDR3 is CASSDSDQPQHF. The CDR3 DNA reads as TGCGCCAGCAGTGATAGCGATCAGCCCCAGCATTTT. The chain combines TRBV10-2 with TRBJ1-5; D ambiguous. The CDR3 is made up of 12 amino acids. Germline CDR1 is WSHSY and CDR2 is SAAADI.

V and J are TRBV6-1 and TRBJ2-3; D ambiguous. Germline V lookup: CDR1 MNHNS, CDR2 SASEGT. CDR3 length: 12 amino acids. V lost 6 bases and J lost 0, with 4 bases in between. The CDR3 region is CASRLSTDTQYF. In nucleotides, the CDR3 is TGTGCCAGCAGGTTGAGCACAGATACGCAGTATTTT.

This chain links TRBV23-1 with TRBJ1-5; unclear D gene. TRBV23-1 is designated an ORF whose function remains uncertain. The CDR3 contains 17 residues. Deletions cut 4 bases from V and 4 bases from J, with 20 bases between. The CDR3 sequence is CASSLSWRDRANQPQHF. The CDR3 nucleotides read TGCGCCAGCAGTCTGAGTTGGAGGGATAGGGCTAATCAGCCCCAGCATTTT.

The V gene is TRBV28, the J gene TRBJ2-5; D gene uncertain. The germline CDR1 and CDR2 sequences are MDHEN and SYDVKM. V was shortened by 5 bases and J by 1 base, with 8 bases between the two germline ends. The CDR3 runs 13 residues. The CDR3 DNA is TGTGCCAGCAGTGAACCGGTCCAAGAGACCCAGTACTTC. Its translation is CASSEPVQETQYF.

A remark on this clone: At one boundary the junction diverges from the germline segment, which might be a read error. This sequence joins TRBV7-3 and TRBJ1-2, with 11 bases identical to TRBD1. This CDR3 spans 13 amino acids. Germline loops: CDR1 SGHTA, CDR2 FQGTGA. This CDR3 reads CASSSGQGARIFF. For the CDR3, the DNA is TGTGCCAGCAGCTCAGGACAGGGGGCGCGCATCTTCTTC. The whole variable domain, filled in from reference TRBV7-3 and TRBJ1-2, reads GAGVSQTPSNKVTEKGKYVELRCDPISGHTALYWYRQSLGQGPEFLIYFQGTGAADDSGLPNDRFFAVRPEGSVSTLKIQRTERGDSAVYLCASSSGQGARIFFGSGTRLTVV.

The chain employs TRBV6-6 and TRBJ1-1; D is perhaps TRBD1 (5 bases). With 8 bases removed from V and 3 bases from J, the gap between germline ends came to 16 bases. From germline, CDR1 is MNHNY and CDR2 SVGAGI (reference sequence). CDR3 length equals 14 residues. The CDR3 protein is CASEPTGRYTEAFF. CDR3 coding DNA: TGTGCCAGCGAACCTACAGGTCGTTACACTGAAGCTTTCTTT.

The V and J genes are TRBV15 and TRBJ2-1; D may be TRBD1 or TRBD2 (5 bases each). The V end lost 0 bases, the J end lost 10 bases, and 13 bases lay between the germline ends. The length of the CDR3 is 14 residues. CDR1 LNHNV and CDR2 YYDKDF come from the germline V gene (reference sequence). The CDR3 region is CATSRDSGPQEQFF. The CDR3 DNA follows: TGTGCCACCAGCAGAGATTCGGGGCCCCAAGAGCAGTTCTTC.

The V gene is TRBV5-1, the J gene TRBJ1-1; D is uncertain. With 0 bases removed from V and 11 bases from J, the gap between germline ends came to 17 bases. CDR1 is SGHRS, CDR2 YFSETQ, per germline. CDR3 length equals 14 residues. CDR3 DNA: TGCGCCAGCAGCTTGGAGGTGACAAATAAACGGGCTTTCTTT. Its translation is CASSLEVTNKRAFF.